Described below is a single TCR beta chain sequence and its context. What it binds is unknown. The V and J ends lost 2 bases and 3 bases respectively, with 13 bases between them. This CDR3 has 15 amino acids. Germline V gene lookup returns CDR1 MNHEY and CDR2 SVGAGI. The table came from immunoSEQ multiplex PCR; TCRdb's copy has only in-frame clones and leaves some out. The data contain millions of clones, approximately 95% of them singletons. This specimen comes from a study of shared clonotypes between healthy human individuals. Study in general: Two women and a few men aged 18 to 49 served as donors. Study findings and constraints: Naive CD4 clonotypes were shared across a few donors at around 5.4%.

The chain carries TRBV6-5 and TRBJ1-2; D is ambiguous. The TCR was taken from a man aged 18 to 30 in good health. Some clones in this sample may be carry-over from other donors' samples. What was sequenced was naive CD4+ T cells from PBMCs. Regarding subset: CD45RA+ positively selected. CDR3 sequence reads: CASSYGSNLYYGYTF. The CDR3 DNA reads TGTGCCAGCAGTTACGGCTCTAATCTCTACTATGGCTACACCTTC.